This TCR beta chain was identified during a study of regulatory and conventional T cells in RAG deficiency. This CDR3 comprises 15 residues. CDR1 MRHNA and CDR2 SNTAGT come from the germline V gene. V shed 4 bases and J 4 bases; nucleotides not matched to a gene: 2. With regard to this clone: Its antigen remains unknown.

The repertoire was sequenced with immunoSEQ multiplex PCR; TCRdb's copy has only in-frame clones and lacks some. The sample yields about 32,000 clones, around 91% seen once. The study, taken as a whole, reports: Shannon entropy was markedly lower and Simpson indices higher in RAG-deficient patients than control T-cell subsets. Shorter CDR3s in all patient subsets; >80% Treg-Tconv overlap in Omenn. Treg unique TCR beta sequences were about 100-fold fewer in Omenn syndrome and CID/AS patients than controls.

These data also featured in a second study, about regulatory T cells. From that paper: Amplification used 52 TRBV primers and 13 TRBJ primers. Patient repertoires had restricted TRB V-J pairs and skewed V and J usage, most in Tregs.

V gene TRBV6-4 combines with J gene TRBJ2-3, with 13 bases lining up with TRBD2. Sequenced input: CD8+ T cells sorted from blood. This receptor was taken from a human donor in good health. The CDR3 coding sequence is TGTGCCAGCAGTGCCGGGACTAGCGGGGCAGATACGCAGTATTTT. It translates to CASSAGTSGADTQYF.